Below, 30 T cell receptor beta chains from the same sample are listed, as sequenced in a study of cytomegalovirus exposure and HLA in healthy donors. Both 60 Vbeta primers and 13 Jbeta primers went into the PCR. Repertoires were generated with immunoSEQ multiplex PCR, while TCRdb's copy carries only in-frame clones and drops some. The sample records about 82,000 clones, roughly 80% being singletons. The specimen sequenced was PBMCs. The origin of the receptors is a middle-aged man in good health and CMV-seronegative.

The genes are TRBV7-3 and TRBJ2-6, with D tentatively TRBD1 (6 bases). V gave up 5 bases and J gave up 2 bases, with 13 bases separating them. CDR3 length equals 16 residues. Germline-derived CDR1 and CDR2 are SGHTA and FQGTGA. CDR3 in amino acids: CASSVTGLAGANVLTF. The DNA for the CDR3 is TGTGCCAGCAGCGTGACAGGTCTGGCTGGGGCCAACGTCCTGACTTTC.

The chain links TRBV7-9 to TRBJ2-5, with 8 bases aligning to TRBD1. Germline CDR1 and CDR2: SEHNR and FQNEAQ (reference sequence). The CDR3 runs to 14 residues. The J segment lost 4 bases and the V segment lost 5 bases, leaving 6 bases of the junction unmatched. Here the CDR3 reads CASSRTGSRETQYF. The CDR3 DNA follows: TGTGCCAGCAGCAGGACAGGGAGCAGAGAGACCCAGTACTTC.

This CDR3 reads CASSQPTGRETQYF. In DNA form, the CDR3 reads TGTGCCAGCAGTCAACCCACAGGTCGAGAGACCCAGTACTTC. The chain recombines TRBV28 with TRBJ2-5; D may be TRBD1 (5 bases). The CDR3 extends over 14 amino acids. Germline CDR1 MDHEN, CDR2 SYDVKM. Trimming stripped 5 bases from V and 4 bases from J, with 14 bases between.

This clone was seen a single time. The chain carries TRBV11-2 and TRBJ2-6; D gene uncertain. V was trimmed by 4 bases and J by 0 bases, leaving 7 bases between them. The CDR3 contains 15 residues. CDR1 and CDR2 (germline): SGHAT, FQNNGV. The CDR3 DNA is TGTGCCAGCAGCTCACTATACTCTGGGGCCAACGTCCTGACTTTC. The encoded protein is CASSSLYSGANVLTF. Based on the CDR3 plus reference TRBV11-2 and TRBJ2-6, the full variable domain is EAGVAQSPRYKIIEKRQSVAFWCNPISGHATLYWYQQILGQGPKLLIQFQNNGVVDDSQLPKDRFSAERLKGVDSTLKIQPAKLEDSAVYLCASSSLYSGANVLTFGAGSRLTVL.

The J gene is TRBJ2-3, the V gene TRBV7-2; 7 bases fit TRBD1. Germline V gives CDR1 SGHTA, CDR2 FQGNSA. V was pared by 5 bases and J by 2 bases, with 10 bases of the junction left unmatched. The CDR3 runs to 16 residues. CDR3 sequence reads: CASSRRRDRITDTQYF. CDR3 bases: TGTGCCAGCAGCCGTCGCCGGGACAGAATCACAGATACGCAGTATTTT.

This chain uses TRBV6-1 with TRBJ2-7; a weak D match, TRBD1 (6 bases). V gave up 2 bases and J gave up 6 bases, with 17 bases separating them. This CDR3 contains 15 residues. Germline V gene data show CDR1 as MNHNS and CDR2 as SASEGT. CDR3 in amino acids: CASSETAGTKSEQYF. DNA for the CDR3: TGTGCCAGCAGTGAAACCGCAGGGACAAAAAGCGAGCAGTACTTC.

This chain uses TRBV30 with TRBJ1-1, with a possible D match to TRBD1 (6 bases). The V end lost 2 bases, the J end lost 2 bases, and 12 bases lay between the germline ends. Looked up from germline, CDR1 is GTSNPN and CDR2 is SVGIG (reference sequence). This CDR3 is built from 14 residues. In nucleotides, the CDR3 is TGTGCCTGGAGTACCCTGGACAGAAACACTGAAGCTTTCTTT. As protein: CAWSTLDRNTEAFF.

This chain connects TRBV11-2 to TRBJ1-6, with 8 positions matching TRBD1. Germline V gene lookup returns CDR1 SGHAT and CDR2 FQNNGV. The length of the CDR3 is 14 residues. The junction had 2 bases not matched to a gene; V was cut back by 1 base and J by 9 bases. CDR3 sequence: CASSLGTGSSPLHF. DNA for the CDR3: TGTGCCAGCAGCTTAGGGACAGGGAGTTCACCCCTCCACTTT.

In this sample, this clone turned up a few times. The chain employs TRBV19 and TRBJ1-6; weak D call: TRBD1 (6 bases). V lost 5 bases and J 7 bases, leaving 21 bases between the germline ends. Germline CDR1 and CDR2: LNHDA and SQIVND (reference sequence). CDR3 length equals 17 residues. The CDR3 region is CASSAGSAGAQNSPLHF. DNA for the CDR3: TGTGCCAGTAGTGCGGGGTCGGCGGGGGCCCAGAATTCACCCCTCCACTTT.

The chain combines TRBV5-6 with TRBJ1-6; no reliable D call. Germline V gives CDR1 SGHDT, CDR2 YYEEEE. V lost 6 bases and J lost 9, with 19 bases in between. There are 15 residues in the CDR3. CDR3 DNA: TGTGCCAGCAAGCAACGGTCCGTCCGAGCTTCACCCCTCCACTTT. Translating gives CASKQRSVRASPLHF.

This clone showed up just once. V is TRBV6-4 and J is TRBJ2-4; 7 bases line up with TRBD1. Germline V gives CDR1 MRHNA, CDR2 SNTAGT. Trimming cost V 4 bases and J 1 base; bases outside gene matches: 4. This CDR3 contains 15 residues. The CDR3 spells CASSGQGKAKNIQYF. CDR3 bases: TGTGCCAGCAGTGGACAGGGAAAGGCCAAAAACATTCAGTACTTC.

The V gene is TRBV7-9, the J gene TRBJ2-5; 9 nucleotides agree with TRBD1. V shed 4 bases and J 5 bases; nucleotides not matched to a gene: 8. This CDR3 contains 15 residues. In germline, CDR1 is SEHNR, CDR2 FQNEAQ (reference sequence). The CDR3 reads CASSSARDREETQYF. The CDR3 DNA follows: TGTGCCAGCAGCTCAGCCAGGGACAGGGAGGAGACCCAGTACTTC.

The chain is built from TRBV7-9 and TRBJ2-5, with D perhaps matching TRBD1 (6 bases). This CDR3 has 14 residues. The V gene lost 1 base and the J gene lost 1 base, with 7 bases spanning the gap. Per the germline V gene, CDR1 is SEHNR and CDR2 is FQNEAQ (reference sequence). CDR3 loop: CASSLGTAQETQYF. For the CDR3, the DNA is TGTGCCAGCAGCTTAGGGACAGCCCAAGAGACCCAGTACTTC. Supplemented by reference TRBV7-9 and TRBJ2-5, the full variable domain reads DTGVSQNPRHKITKRGQNVTFRCDPISEHNRLYWYRQTLGQGPEFLTYFQNEAQLEKSRLLSDRFSAERPKGSFSTLEIQRTEQGDSAMYLCASSLGTAQETQYFGPGTRLLVL.

This clone has more than one count but fewer than ten. J is TRBJ2-5 and V is TRBV19; perhaps TRBD2 as D (6 bases). The V gene's germline CDR1 is LNHDA and CDR2 SQIVND (reference sequence). This CDR3 is built from 15 residues. V was pared by 7 bases and J by 1 base, with 16 bases between. CDR3 protein: CASKIMAGTQETQYF. The DNA for the CDR3 is TGTGCCAGTAAAATAATGGCGGGAACCCAAGAGACCCAGTACTTC.

This clone was counted between two and nine times. The rearrangement links TRBV6-5 to TRBJ1-3; D call uncertain. The CDR3 is 15 amino acids. Trimming stripped 0 bases from V and 0 bases from J, with 6 bases between. CDR1 is MNHEY, CDR2 SVGAGI, per germline. The CDR3 is CASSYSTSSGNTIYF. In DNA, the CDR3 is TGTGCCAGCAGTTACTCAACGAGCTCTGGAAACACCATATATTTT.

This sequence joins TRBV7-2 and TRBJ2-3; 7 bases line up with TRBD2. Germline loops: CDR1 SGHTA, CDR2 FQGNSA. The J segment lost 6 bases and the V segment lost 5 bases, leaving 11 bases of the junction unmatched. The CDR3 consists of 15 residues. In nucleotides, the CDR3 is TGTGCCAGCAGCCCTACCAGTGGGGGGGTTGATACGCAGTATTTT. This encodes CASSPTSGGVDTQYF.

This clone has just a few counts. The V call is TRBV14, the J call TRBJ2-2; no reliable D call. Germline CDR1 reads SGHDN; CDR2 reads FVKESK. The CDR3 totals 14 residues. The V end lost 0 bases, the J end lost 5 bases, and 7 bases lay between the germline ends. CDR3 in amino acids: CASSQEVATGELFF. The CDR3 DNA sequence: TGTGCCAGCAGCCAAGAGGTTGCGACCGGGGAGCTGTTTTTT.

This clone was detected only a few times. The gene calls are TRBV30 and TRBJ1-6; D is unresolved. CDR1 is GTSNPN, CDR2 SVGIG, per germline (reference sequence). Deletions cut 0 bases from V and 12 bases from J, with 9 bases between. The CDR3 extends over 12 amino acids. CDR3 nucleotides: TGTGCCTGGAGTGTACCGGGAAAACCCCTCCACTTT. Translation: CAWSVPGKPLHF.

The sample holds one count of this clone. The chain links TRBV28 to TRBJ1-5; D not certain. The V end lost 10 bases, the J end lost 7 bases, and 26 bases lay between the germline ends. Germline-derived CDR1 and CDR2 are MDHEN and SYDVKM. This CDR3 comprises 16 residues. The CDR3 here is CATTVSGSLMSQPQHF. The CDR3 DNA reads as TGTGCCACAACTGTAAGCGGCAGCCTAATGAGCCAGCCCCAGCATTTT.

In DNA form, the CDR3 reads TGTGCCAGCAGCTTCCCCGGGACAGTTGAAAAACTGTTTTTT. Its translation: CASSFPGTVEKLFF. This chain connects TRBV7-2 to TRBJ1-4; 7 bases map to TRBD1. The CDR3 has 14 amino acids. The germline CDR1 and CDR2 sequences are SGHTA and FQGNSA. V shed 3 bases, J shed 7 bases, and the junction held 5 bases outside the gene matches. Full variable domain (outside the CDR3, taken from reference TRBV7-2 and TRBJ1-4): GAGVSQSPSNKVTEKGKDVELRCDPISGHTALYWYRQSLGQGLEFLIYFQGNSAPDKSGLPSDRFSAERTGGSVSTLTIQRTQQEDSAVYLCASSFPGTVEKLFFGSGTQLSVL.

The chain is built from TRBV5-6 and TRBJ2-5; no reliable D call. Trimming removed 3 bases at V and 2 bases at J, with 8 bases between. Germline V lookup: CDR1 SGHDT, CDR2 YYEEEE. This CDR3 comprises 13 residues. The CDR3 loop reads CASSSQNQETQYF. DNA of the CDR3: TGTGCCAGCAGCTCTCAGAATCAAGAGACCCAGTACTTC.

DNA of the CDR3: TGTGCCAGCAAAACCCAGGGGCCTAAGCCCACGAATGAGCAGTTCTTC. This codes for CASKTQGPKPTNEQFF. The J gene is TRBJ2-1, the V gene TRBV6-6, with D perhaps matching TRBD1 (6 bases). The germline gives CDR1 MNHNY, CDR2 SVGAGI (reference sequence). The CDR3 consists of 16 residues. Trimming pared 7 bases from V and 7 bases from J, leaving 23 bases between.

The rearrangement links TRBV15 to TRBJ1-3; D is ambiguous. The CDR3 length is 13 residues. In germline, CDR1 is LNHNV, CDR2 YYDKDF (reference sequence). V lost 4 bases, J lost 2 bases, and 6 bases lay in between. The CDR3 DNA reads TGTGCCACCAGCAACTATCCTGGAAACACCATATATTTT. This translates into CATSNYPGNTIYF.

The genes are TRBV5-4 and TRBJ1-5; D may be TRBD1 (5 bases). CDR3 length equals 15 residues. CDR1 is SGHNT, CDR2 YYREEE, per germline (reference sequence). V lost 0 bases and J lost 4, with 11 bases in between. The CDR3 bases are TGTGCCAGCAGCTTGGGGGGCGAACAGAATCAGCCCCAGCATTTT. This translates into CASSLGGEQNQPQHF.

The rearrangement joins TRBV5-1 to TRBJ1-3, with D unresolved. This CDR3 is built from 16 residues. CDR1 is SGHRS and CDR2 is YFSETQ in the germline V gene. V dropped 5 bases and J dropped 0 bases, with 15 bases sitting between them. CDR3 in DNA: TGCGCCAGCAGACCAGAGGGTGGCCGCTCTGGAAACACCATATATTTT. Residues: CASRPEGGRSGNTIYF.

The chain recombines TRBV10-2 with TRBJ2-5, with a possible D match to TRBD2 (6 bases). With the DNA end fitting TRBJ2-7 better, the J assignment may be wrong. The germline CDR1 and CDR2 sequences are WSHSY and SAAADI. The length of the CDR3 is 13 residues. DNA for the CDR3: TGCGCCAGCAGTGAGAGGGAGGACTACGAGCAGTACTTC. It encodes CASSEREDYEQYF.

The chain uses TRBV7-2 and TRBJ2-3; D remains unclear. The CDR3 loop spans 14 amino acids. V gave up 1 base and J gave up 4 bases, with 9 bases separating them. Germline lookup yields CDR1 SGHTA and CDR2 FQGNSA. The CDR3: CASSLGSPPDTQYF. The CDR3 nucleotides read TGTGCCAGCAGCTTAGGGAGCCCCCCAGATACGCAGTATTTT.

This chain connects TRBV5-6 to TRBJ1-2, with TRBD1 matching 7 bases. There are 17 residues in the CDR3. CDR1 SGHDT and CDR2 YYEEEE come from the germline V gene. V dropped 0 bases and J dropped 5; count of bases not matched to a gene: 13. The CDR3 bases are TGTGCCAGCAGCTTGGTGCAGGGGGTCCTAAGTAGGTATGGCTACACCTTC. It is translated as CASSLVQGVLSRYGYTF.

The gene calls are TRBV11-2 and TRBJ1-1; 8 bases match TRBD1. V lost 4 bases, J lost 1 base, and 5 bases stayed unmatched. Germline CDR1 is SGHAT and CDR2 is FQNNGV. This CDR3 has 15 amino acids. The CDR3 sequence is CASSYVTGANTEAFF. As DNA, the CDR3 is TGTGCCAGCAGCTACGTGACAGGGGCGAACACTGAAGCTTTCTTT.

This CDR3 is CASSNREKNIQYF. The CDR3 coding sequence is TGTGCCAGCAGTAACAGGGAAAAAAACATTCAGTACTTC. The V call is TRBV2, the J call TRBJ2-4; possible D gene TRBD1, 6 bases. V lost 5 bases and J lost 4, with 9 bases in between. This CDR3 is built from 13 residues. Germline loops: CDR1 SNHLY, CDR2 FYNNEI.